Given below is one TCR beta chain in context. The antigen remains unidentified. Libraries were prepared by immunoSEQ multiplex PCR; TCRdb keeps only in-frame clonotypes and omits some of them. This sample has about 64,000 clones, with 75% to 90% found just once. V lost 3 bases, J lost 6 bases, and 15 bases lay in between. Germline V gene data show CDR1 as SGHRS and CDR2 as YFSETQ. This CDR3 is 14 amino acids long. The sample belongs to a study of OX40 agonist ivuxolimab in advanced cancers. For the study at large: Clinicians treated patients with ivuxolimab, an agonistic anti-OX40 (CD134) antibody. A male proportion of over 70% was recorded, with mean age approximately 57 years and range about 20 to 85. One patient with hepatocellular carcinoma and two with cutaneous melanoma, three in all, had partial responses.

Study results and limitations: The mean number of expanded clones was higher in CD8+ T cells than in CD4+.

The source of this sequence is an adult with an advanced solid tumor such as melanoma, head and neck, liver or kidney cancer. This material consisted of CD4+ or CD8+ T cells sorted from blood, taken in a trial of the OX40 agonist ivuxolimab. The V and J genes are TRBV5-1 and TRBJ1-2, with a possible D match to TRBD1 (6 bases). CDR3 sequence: CASSSTRGIDGYTF. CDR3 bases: TGCGCCAGCAGCTCCACCAGGGGTATCGATGGCTACACCTTC.